This T cell receptor beta chain was obtained from a study of blood T cells in healthy people across ages. Study in general: The capture of about one barcoded beta molecule per two T cells was achieved by template switching.

CDR3 length: 14 amino acids. Germline CDR1 reads SNHLY; CDR2 reads FYNNEI. Trimming stripped 0 bases from V and 5 bases from J, with 10 bases between. This clonotype has only a few counts. Using a J-beta primer mix together with a sample-barcoded 5' primer, a second PCR was run for roughly 6 to 12 cycles. Each CDR3 protein is one row after TCRdb ran MiXCR on the 5' RACE reads. The top ten hold 15% to 17% of the sample, which has 590,000 or so distinct CDR3 sequences, roughly 30% seen once. Those donating, healthy Caucasian individuals from Russia, were aged about 6 to 90. The chain links TRBV2 to TRBJ2-5; D is uncertain. This sequence originates from a woman aged 80 or over in good health. Material: blood. The CDR3 loop is CASSEALRMETQYF. The CDR3 nucleotides are TGTGCCAGCAGTGAAGCGCTTCGAATGGAGACCCAGTACTTC.